The 19 T cell receptor beta chains below were found in one sample sequenced in a study of metastatic and nonmetastatic thyroid tumors. TCRdb reanalyzed the PCR reads via MiXCR. This table holds fewer than 25,000 clones, roughly 27% found once. All patients reached thyroid surgery having received no treatment beforehand. The sequenced material came from blood. The receptor source for this set is a male donor with papillary thyroid cancer or a benign thyroid nodule (not recorded which). Some clones in this sample may be carry-over from other donors' samples.

This clone was picked up a small number of times. The J gene is TRBJ2-3, the V gene TRBV19; D possibly corresponds to TRBD2 (5 bases). Per the germline V gene, CDR1 is LNHDA and CDR2 is SQIVND (reference sequence). The CDR3 is made up of 13 amino acids. The V end was cut by 6 bases, the J end by 3 bases, with 10 bases between. The CDR3 DNA reads as TGTGCCAGTAGGGGAGTTGGGACAGATACGCAGTATTTT. Translating gives CASRGVGTDTQYF.

The chain links TRBV4-3 to TRBJ2-2; TRBD1 matches 8 bases. Germline V lookup: CDR1 LGHNA, CDR2 YSLEER. V shed 5 bases, J shed 5 bases, and the junction held 7 bases outside the gene matches. The CDR3 is 15 amino acids. CDR3 residues: CASSTETGATGELFF. CDR3 DNA sequence: TGCGCCAGCAGCACGGAGACAGGGGCTACCGGGGAGCTGTTTTTT.

The chain employs TRBV12-3 or TRBV12-4 and TRBJ2-1; the D is unclear. The CDR3 totals 12 residues. V was trimmed by 1 base and J by 7 bases, leaving 5 bases between them. The CDR3: CASSLGVNEQFF. The CDR3 bases are TGTGCCAGCAGTTTAGGGGTGAATGAGCAGTTCTTC.

By proportion, this clone is medium-sized. At the DNA level, this CDR3 is encoded by other sequences in the same sample as well. The chain uses TRBV20-1 and TRBJ2-3; TRBD2 agrees at 8 bases. The CDR3 spans 15 residues. V trimming: 5 bases; J trimming: 0 bases; junction bases outside the gene matches: 7. The germline gives CDR1 DFQATT, CDR2 SNEGSKA (reference sequence). CDR3 region: CSAYAGRGSTDTQYF. The CDR3 DNA follows: TGCAGTGCTTACGCCGGGAGGGGTAGCACAGATACGCAGTATTTT.

This clone was detected many times. This may be a read error, as it is one base from a much larger clone. Other DNA sequences in the same sample also yield this CDR3. The chain links TRBV20-1 to TRBJ2-7, with D possibly being TRBD1 (6 bases). CDR1 and CDR2 (germline): DFQATT, SNEGSKA (reference sequence). The CDR3 extends over 12 amino acids. CDR3 nucleotide sequence: TGCAGTGCTGAAGACAGGACCTACGAGCAATACTTC. It translates to CSAEDRTYEQYF.

The rearrangement links TRBV2 to TRBJ2-3; 8 bases map to TRBD2. With 5 bases clipped from V and 1 base from J, the junction kept 8 bases outside the gene matches. CDR1 is SNHLY and CDR2 is FYNNEI in the germline V gene. CDR3 length equals 16 residues. The CDR3 nucleotides are TGTGCCAGCAGTCGCGACAGCGGGGGAGGCACAGATACGCAGTATTTT. Residues: CASSRDSGGGTDTQYF.

This clone is medium-sized. The chain uses TRBV12-3 or TRBV12-4 and TRBJ1-3; D is possibly TRBD1 (6 bases). Trimming left V 7 bases short and J 2 bases short, with 18 bases between. The CDR3 has 16 residues. The CDR3 nucleotides read TGTGCCAGCACCGATTTCACAGGGCGAACTGGAAACACCATATATTTT. It specifies CASTDFTGRTGNTIYF.

There are many counts of this clone. The J gene is TRBJ1-2, the V gene TRBV7-9; 8 bases align to TRBD1. The J segment lost 4 bases and the V segment lost 4 bases, leaving 2 bases of the junction unmatched. This CDR3 is 13 amino acids long. Germline CDR1 is SEHNR and CDR2 is FQNEAQ (reference sequence). CDR3 coding DNA: TGTGCCAGCAGCTCCGACAGGGGCTATGGCTACACCTTC. The encoded protein is CASSSDRGYGYTF.

The V gene is TRBV20-1, the J gene TRBJ2-1, with TRBD2 matching over 7 bases. J lost 0 bases, V lost 7 bases, and 9 bases had no gene match. Germline V CDR1 and CDR2: DFQATT, SNEGSKA (reference sequence). The CDR3 sequence is 15 residues long. CDR3 sequence reads: CSDQQLARSYNEQFF. The CDR3 nucleotides read TGCAGTGACCAGCAACTAGCGCGCTCCTACAATGAGCAGTTCTTC.

The chain is built from TRBV12-3 or TRBV12-4 and TRBJ2-5; maybe TRBD1 (6 bases). The CDR3 has 14 amino acids. The V gene lost 6 bases and the J gene lost 5 bases, with 16 bases spanning the gap. The chain's CDR3 is CASSQGQPGETQYF. CDR3 DNA: TGTGCCAGCAGCCAAGGACAGCCCGGGGAGACCCAGTACTTC.

This clone qualifies as medium-sized (0.01 to 0.1%). The rearrangement links TRBV12-3 or TRBV12-4 to TRBJ1-1; D uncertain. CDR3 size: 11 residues. Trimming took off 6 bases at V and 2 bases at J, with 4 bases between the two ends. The CDR3 spells CASRLNTEAFF. DNA of the CDR3: TGTGCCAGCAGATTAAACACTGAAGCTTTCTTT.

The chain is built from TRBV12-3 or TRBV12-4 and TRBJ1-2, with TRBD1 as a possible D gene (5 bases). The CDR3 extends over 15 amino acids. V lost 6 bases and J 7 bases, leaving 21 bases between the germline ends. This chain's CDR3 is CASSSSDGTLSGYTF. CDR3 sequence (DNA): TGTGCCAGCAGCTCCTCGGACGGGACCCTATCTGGCTACACCTTC.

In its sample, this clone ranks as medium-sized. The J gene is TRBJ1-5, the V gene TRBV19; no clear D. The CDR3 is 12 amino acids. Germline CDR1 reads LNHDA; CDR2 reads SQIVND (reference sequence). The ends were cut back, 3 bases at V and 6 bases at J, with 6 bases in the middle. DNA of the CDR3: TGTGCCAGTAGTATTTGGGGTCAGCCCCAGCATTTT. This encodes CASSIWGQPQHF. Supplemented by reference TRBV19 and TRBJ1-5, the full variable domain reads DGGITQSPKYLFRKEGQNVTLSCEQNLNHDAMYWYRQDPGQGLRLIYYSQIVNDFQKGDIAEGYSVSREKKESFPLTVTSAQKNPTAFYLCASSIWGQPQHFGDGTRLSIL.

This clone has a single count. V gene TRBV6-2 or TRBV6-3 combines with J gene TRBJ2-3, with 9 bases fitting TRBD1. CDR3 length equals 19 residues. J lost 7 bases, V lost 5 bases, and 22 bases had no gene match. In germline, CDR1 is MNHEY, CDR2 SVGEGT. CDR3 nucleotide sequence: TGTGCCAGCAGTCCCCGGGACAGGGCCAAAACAAGTATGGGACATACGCAGTATTTT. It codes for CASSPRDRAKTSMGHTQYF.

This clone was seen only a few times. This chain joins TRBV27 and TRBJ1-2, with 9 bases aligning to TRBD1. V lost 5 bases to trimming and J lost 3 bases; unmatched junction nucleotides: 7. The CDR3 is made up of 15 amino acids. From germline, CDR1 is MNHEY and CDR2 SMNVEV (reference sequence). The CDR3 is CASSPRTGAHYGYTF. The DNA for the CDR3 is TGTGCCAGCAGTCCGCGGACAGGGGCTCACTATGGCTACACCTTC.

The genes are TRBV20-1 and TRBJ1-2, with a weak D call TRBD1 (6 bases). Germline CDR1 reads DFQATT; CDR2 reads SNEGSKA (reference sequence). The CDR3 loop spans 13 amino acids. V was cut by 1 base and J by 6 bases, with 12 bases left in between. The CDR3 nucleotides read TGCAGTGCTAGAGGTGGGGGGCAGAATGGCTACACCTTC. Encoded protein: CSARGGGQNGYTF.

This clone qualifies as medium-sized. The rearrangement links TRBV12-3 or TRBV12-4 to TRBJ2-1; D not certain. V was clipped by 4 bases and J by 2 bases, with 0 bases between them. The CDR3 sequence is 11 residues long. CDR3 nucleotides: TGTGCCAGCAGTTCCTACAATGAGCAGTTCTTC. This gives the protein CASSSYNEQFF.

By share, this clone ranks as medium-sized. The CDR3 protein is CASSLGQVADTQYF. CDR3 in DNA: TGTGCCAGCAGTTTAGGACAGGTGGCAGATACGCAGTATTTT. The chain combines TRBV28 with TRBJ2-3; TRBD1 agrees at 7 bases. Trimming at V came to 2 bases and at J to 4 bases, leaving 3 bases not matched to a gene. The length of the CDR3 is 14 residues. Germline values: CDR1 MDHEN, CDR2 SYDVKM. The variable domain in full, with the rest retrieved from reference TRBV28 and TRBJ2-3, is DVKVTQSSRYLVKRTGEKVFLECVQDMDHENMFWYRQDPGLGLRLIYFSYDVKMKEKGDIPEGYSVSREKKERFSLILESASTNQTSMYLCASSLGQVADTQYFGPGTRLTVL.

This rearrangement joins TRBV5-1 to TRBJ2-1; unclear D gene. Trimming left V 0 bases short and J 13 bases short, with 17 bases between. There are 14 residues in the CDR3. From germline, CDR1 is SGHRS and CDR2 YFSETQ. The CDR3 region is CASSLVDLQETQFF. The CDR3 DNA follows: TGCGCCAGCAGCTTGGTAGATCTTCAGGAAACCCAGTTCTTC.